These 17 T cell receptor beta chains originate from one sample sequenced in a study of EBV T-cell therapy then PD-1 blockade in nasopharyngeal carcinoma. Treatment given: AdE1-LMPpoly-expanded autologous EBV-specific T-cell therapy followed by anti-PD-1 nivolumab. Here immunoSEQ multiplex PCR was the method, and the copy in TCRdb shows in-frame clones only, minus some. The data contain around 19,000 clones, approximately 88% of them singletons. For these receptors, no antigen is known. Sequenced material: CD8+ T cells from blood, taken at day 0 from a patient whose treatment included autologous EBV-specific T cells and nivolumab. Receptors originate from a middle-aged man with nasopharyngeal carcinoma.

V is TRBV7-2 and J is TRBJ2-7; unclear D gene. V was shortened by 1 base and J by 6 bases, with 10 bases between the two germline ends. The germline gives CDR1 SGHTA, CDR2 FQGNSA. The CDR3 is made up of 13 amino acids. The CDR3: CASSLETPSEQYF. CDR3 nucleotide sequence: TGTGCCAGCAGCTTAGAAACCCCGTCCGAGCAGTACTTC.

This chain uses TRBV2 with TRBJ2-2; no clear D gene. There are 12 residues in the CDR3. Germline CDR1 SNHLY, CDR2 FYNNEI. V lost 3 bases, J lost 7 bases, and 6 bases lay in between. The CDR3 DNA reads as TGTGCCAGCAGTGAGCTTGTCGGGGAGCTGTTTTTT. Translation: CASSELVGELFF.

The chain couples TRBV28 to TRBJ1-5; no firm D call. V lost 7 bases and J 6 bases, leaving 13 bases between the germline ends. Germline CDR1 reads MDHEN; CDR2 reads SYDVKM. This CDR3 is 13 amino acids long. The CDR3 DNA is TGTGCCAGCAAGCGGGGAGGCGCTCAGCCCCAGCATTTT. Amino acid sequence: CASKRGGAQPQHF.

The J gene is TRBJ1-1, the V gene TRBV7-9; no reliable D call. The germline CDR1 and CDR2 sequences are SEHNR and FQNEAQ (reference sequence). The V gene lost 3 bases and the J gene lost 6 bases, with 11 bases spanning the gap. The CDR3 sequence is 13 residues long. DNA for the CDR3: TGTGCCAGCAGCTTTCCGGAAGTGGCTGAAGCTTTCTTT. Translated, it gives CASSFPEVAEAFF.

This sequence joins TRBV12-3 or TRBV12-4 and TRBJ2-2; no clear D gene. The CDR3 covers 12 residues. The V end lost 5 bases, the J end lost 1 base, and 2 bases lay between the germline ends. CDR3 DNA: TGTGCCAGCAGTGGGAACACCGGGGAGCTGTTTTTT. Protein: CASSGNTGELFF.

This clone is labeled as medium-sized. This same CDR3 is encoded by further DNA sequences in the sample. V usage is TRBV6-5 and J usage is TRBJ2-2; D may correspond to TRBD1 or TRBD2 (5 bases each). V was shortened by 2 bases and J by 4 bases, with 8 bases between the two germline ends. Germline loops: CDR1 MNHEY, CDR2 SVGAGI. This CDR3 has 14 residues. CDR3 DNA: TGTGCCAGCAGTTACGACAGCGGCACCGGGGAGCTGTTTTTT. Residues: CASSYDSGTGELFF.

CDR3 bases: TGTGCCAGCAGCTTGAGGTATAGCAATCAGCCCCAGCATTTT. Translated: CASSLRYSNQPQHF. V usage is TRBV7-8 and J usage is TRBJ1-5, with unresolved D. Deletions cut 3 bases from V and 0 bases from J, with 6 bases between. The CDR3 runs to 14 residues. The germline CDR1 and CDR2 sequences are SGHVS and FQNEAQ.

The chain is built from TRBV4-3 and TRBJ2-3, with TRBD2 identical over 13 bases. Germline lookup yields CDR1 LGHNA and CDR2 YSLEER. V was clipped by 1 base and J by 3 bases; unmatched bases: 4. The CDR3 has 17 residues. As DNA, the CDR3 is TGCGCCAGCAGCCAAGGACTAGCGGGGGGCGGGACAGATACGCAGTATTTT. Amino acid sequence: CASSQGLAGGGTDTQYF.

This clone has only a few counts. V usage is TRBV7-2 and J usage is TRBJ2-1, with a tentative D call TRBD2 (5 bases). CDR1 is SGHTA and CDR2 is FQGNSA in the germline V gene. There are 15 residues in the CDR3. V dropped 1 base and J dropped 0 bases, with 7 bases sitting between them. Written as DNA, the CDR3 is TGTGCCAGCAGCTTAGAGGGAGCCTCCTACAATGAGCAGTTCTTC. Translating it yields CASSLEGASYNEQFF.

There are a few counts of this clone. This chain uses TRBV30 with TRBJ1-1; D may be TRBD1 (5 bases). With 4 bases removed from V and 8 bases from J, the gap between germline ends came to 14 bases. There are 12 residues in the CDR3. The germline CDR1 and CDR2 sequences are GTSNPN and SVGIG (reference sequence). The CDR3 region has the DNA TGTGCCTGGACCGATCAGGGCGGAGAAGCTTTCTTT. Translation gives CAWTDQGGEAFF.

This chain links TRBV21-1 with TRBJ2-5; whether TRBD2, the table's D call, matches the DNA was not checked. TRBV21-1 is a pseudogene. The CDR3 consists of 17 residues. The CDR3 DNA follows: TGTGCCAGCAGCAAAGGAACAGCGGGGGCCCCTCAAGAGACCCAGTACTTC. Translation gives CASSKGTAGAPQETQYF.

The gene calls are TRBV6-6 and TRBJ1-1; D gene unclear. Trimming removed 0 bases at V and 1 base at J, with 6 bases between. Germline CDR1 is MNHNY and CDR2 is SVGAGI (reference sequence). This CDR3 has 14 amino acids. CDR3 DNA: TGTGCCAGCAGTTACTCGGCAGAGAACACTGAAGCTTTCTTT. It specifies CASSYSAENTEAFF.

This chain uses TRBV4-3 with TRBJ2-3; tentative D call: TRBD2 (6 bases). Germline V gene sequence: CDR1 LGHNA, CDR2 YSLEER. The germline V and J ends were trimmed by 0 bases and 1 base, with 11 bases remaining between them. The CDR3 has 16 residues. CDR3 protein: CASSQEFGGGTDTQYF. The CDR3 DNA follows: TGCGCCAGCAGCCAAGAATTCGGGGGAGGCACAGATACGCAGTATTTT.

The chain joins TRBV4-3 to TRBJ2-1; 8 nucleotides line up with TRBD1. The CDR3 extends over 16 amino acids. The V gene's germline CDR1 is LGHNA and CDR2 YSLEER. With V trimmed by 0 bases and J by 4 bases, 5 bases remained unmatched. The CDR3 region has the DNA TGCGCCAGCAGCCAAGATATCCAGGGGGCTTACAATGAGCAGTTCTTC. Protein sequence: CASSQDIQGAYNEQFF.

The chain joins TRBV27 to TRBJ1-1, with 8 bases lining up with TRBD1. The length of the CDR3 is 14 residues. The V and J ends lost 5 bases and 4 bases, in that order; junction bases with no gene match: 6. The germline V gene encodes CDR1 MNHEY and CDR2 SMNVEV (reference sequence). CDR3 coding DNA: TGTGCCAGCAGTCAAGGACAGGGAGGCACTGAAGCTTTCTTT. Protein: CASSQGQGGTEAFF.

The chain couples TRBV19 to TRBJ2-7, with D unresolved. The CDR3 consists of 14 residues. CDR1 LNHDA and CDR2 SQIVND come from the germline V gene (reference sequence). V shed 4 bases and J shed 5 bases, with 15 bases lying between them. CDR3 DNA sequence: TGTGCCAGTAGTAAAAGGATTAGTGTGGACGAGCAGTACTTC. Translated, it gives CASSKRISVDEQYF.

The CDR3 DNA follows: TGTGCCAGCCCTCCGGGTCAGTCAGCCTACGAGCAGTACTTC. Protein: CASPPGQSAYEQYF. This chain joins TRBV21-1 and TRBJ2-7; TRBD2, as called in the table, went unchecked against the DNA. TRBV21-1 corresponds to a pseudogene. The CDR3 sequence is 14 residues long.